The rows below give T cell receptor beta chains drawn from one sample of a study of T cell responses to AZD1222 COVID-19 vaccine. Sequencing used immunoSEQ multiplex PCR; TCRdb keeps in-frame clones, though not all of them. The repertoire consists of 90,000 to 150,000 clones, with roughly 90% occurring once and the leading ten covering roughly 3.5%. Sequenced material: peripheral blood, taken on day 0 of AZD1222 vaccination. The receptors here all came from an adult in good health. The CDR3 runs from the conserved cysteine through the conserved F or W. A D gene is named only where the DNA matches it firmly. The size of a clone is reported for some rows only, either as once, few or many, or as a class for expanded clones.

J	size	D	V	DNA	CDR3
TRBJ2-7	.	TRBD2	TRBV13	TGTGCCAGCAGCCCTCGGACTAGCGGGGAATGGAATTACGAGCAGTACTTC	CASSPRTSGEWNYEQYF
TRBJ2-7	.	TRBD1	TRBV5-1	TGCGCCAGCAGCTTGGCCAGAGACAGGGGTTACGAGCAGTACTTC	CASSLARDRGYEQYF
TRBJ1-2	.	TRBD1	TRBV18	TGTGCCAGCTCACCACCAGTAGCAGGGGGATATGGTGGCTACACCTTC	CASSPPVAGGYGGYTF
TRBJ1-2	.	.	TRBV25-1	TGTGCCAGCAGTGAACCGGGGTCGGATGGCTACACCTTC	CASSEPGSDGYTF
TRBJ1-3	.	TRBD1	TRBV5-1	TGCGCCAGCAGCGGGGGACAGCGGAGCTCTGGAAACACCATATATTTT	CASSGGQRSSGNTIYF
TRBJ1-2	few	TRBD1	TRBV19	TGTGCCAGTAGTATGGGCCGGGACAGGAGGGACTATGGCTACACCTTC	CASSMGRDRRDYGYTF
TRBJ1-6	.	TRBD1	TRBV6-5	TGTGCCAGCAGTCCCCGGACAGGGAGGGACTCACCCCTCCACTTT	CASSPRTGRDSPLHF
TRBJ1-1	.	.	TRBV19	TGTGCCAGTAGTATAGAGGGCAGGGCAACTGAAGCTTTCTTT	CASSIEGRATEAFF
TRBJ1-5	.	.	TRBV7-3	TGTGCCAGCAGCCACAACGCGAGCGGGGGCGCGGATCAGCCCCAGCATTTT	CASSHNASGGADQPQHF
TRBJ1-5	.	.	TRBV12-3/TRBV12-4	TGTGCCAGTTCCCGGGGTAATCAGCCCCAGCATTTT	CASSRGNQPQHF